This TCR beta chain was captured in a study of Graves' ophthalmopathy and Graves' hyperthyroidism. Background on the study: Untreated patients at initial diagnosis provided peripheral blood. Findings and limits, study-wide: Also, most clonotypes expanded in the thyroid above 0.001 frequency appeared in blood.

This clonotype has ten or more counts. As yet, its antigen is unknown. The missing conserved phenylalanine or tryptophan at the end of this CDR3 makes a read error likely. Trimming cost V 2 bases and J 4 bases; bases outside gene matches: 2. The germline gives CDR1 SGHTA, CDR2 FQGTGA. There are 15 residues in the CDR3. Amplification of the TCR beta CDR3 regions used RNA transcripts (as template). The workflow started with a first-round RT-PCR run with HTBI primers and then moved on to a second-round multiplex PCR. TCRdb reprocessed the multiplex PCR reads via MiXCR and lists one record per CDR3 protein. Of about 400,000 distinct CDR3 sequences in the sample, about a sixth are singletons; the top ten hold 1.6%. CAS ≥3, NOSPECS ≥4, moderate-to-severe activity and duration under 3 months marked donors with ophthalmopathy.

The chain employs TRBV7-3 and TRBJ2-5; TRBD2 matches at 12 bases. The specimen was peripheral blood. This TCR derives from a woman aged 18-35 years with Graves' ophthalmopathy. As DNA, the CDR3 is TGTGCCAGCAGCTTACTAGCGGGGGGGCCAGAGACCCAGTACCTC. This translates into CASSLLAGGPETQYL.